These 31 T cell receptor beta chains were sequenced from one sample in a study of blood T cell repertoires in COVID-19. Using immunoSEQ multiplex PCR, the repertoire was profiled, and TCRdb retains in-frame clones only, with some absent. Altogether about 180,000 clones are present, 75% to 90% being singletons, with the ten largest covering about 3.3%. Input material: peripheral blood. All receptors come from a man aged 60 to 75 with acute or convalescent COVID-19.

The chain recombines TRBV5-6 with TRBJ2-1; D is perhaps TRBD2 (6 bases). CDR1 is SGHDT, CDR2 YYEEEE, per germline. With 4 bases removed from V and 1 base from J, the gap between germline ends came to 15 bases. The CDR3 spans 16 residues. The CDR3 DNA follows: TGTGCCAGCAGCGTTATGGCGGGGTTGTCCTACAATGAGCAGTTCTTC. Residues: CASSVMAGLSYNEQFF.

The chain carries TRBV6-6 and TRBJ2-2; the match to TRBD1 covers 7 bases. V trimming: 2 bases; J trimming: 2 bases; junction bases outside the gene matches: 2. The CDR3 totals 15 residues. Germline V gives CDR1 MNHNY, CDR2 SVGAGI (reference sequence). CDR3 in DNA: TGTGCCAGCAGTTACGACAGGGTAAACACCGGGGAGCTGTTTTTT. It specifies CASSYDRVNTGELFF.

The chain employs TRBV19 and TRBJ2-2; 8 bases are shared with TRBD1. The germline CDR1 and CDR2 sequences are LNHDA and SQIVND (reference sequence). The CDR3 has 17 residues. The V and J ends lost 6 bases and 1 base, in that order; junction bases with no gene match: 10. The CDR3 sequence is CASRGDRRYLNTGELFF. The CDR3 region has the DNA TGTGCCAGTAGGGGGGACAGGCGATATCTGAACACCGGGGAGCTGTTTTTT.

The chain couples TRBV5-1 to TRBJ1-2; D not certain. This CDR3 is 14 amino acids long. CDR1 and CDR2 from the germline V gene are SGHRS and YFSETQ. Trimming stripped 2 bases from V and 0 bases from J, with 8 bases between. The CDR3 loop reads CASSFTLANYGYTF. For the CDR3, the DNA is TGCGCCAGCAGCTTTACCTTAGCTAACTATGGCTACACCTTC.

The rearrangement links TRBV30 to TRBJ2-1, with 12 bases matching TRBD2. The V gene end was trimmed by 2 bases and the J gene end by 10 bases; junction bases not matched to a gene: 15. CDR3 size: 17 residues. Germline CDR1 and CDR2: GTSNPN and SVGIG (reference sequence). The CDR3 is CAWSRRGRTSGIGEQFF. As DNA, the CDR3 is TGTGCCTGGAGTAGACGGGGAAGGACTAGCGGGATCGGAGAGCAGTTCTTC.

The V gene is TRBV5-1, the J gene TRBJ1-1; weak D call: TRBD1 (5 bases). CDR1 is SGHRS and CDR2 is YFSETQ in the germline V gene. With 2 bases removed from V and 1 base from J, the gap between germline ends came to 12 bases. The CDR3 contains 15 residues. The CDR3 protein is CASSFGSTGNTEAFF. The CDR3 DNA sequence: TGCGCCAGCAGCTTCGGATCCACAGGGAACACTGAAGCTTTCTTT.

CDR3 coding DNA: TGCGCCAGCAGCCCAATGGGACAGAGCTCCTACGAGCAGTACTTC. Translation: CASSPMGQSSYEQYF. The V gene is TRBV4-1, the J gene TRBJ2-7, with 7 positions matching TRBD1. The CDR3 runs 15 residues. V was pared by 4 bases and J by 0 bases, with 6 bases of the junction left unmatched. The V gene's germline CDR1 is MGHRA and CDR2 YSYEKL.

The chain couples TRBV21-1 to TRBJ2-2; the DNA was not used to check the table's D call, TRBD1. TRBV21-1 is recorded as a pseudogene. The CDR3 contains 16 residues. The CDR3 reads CASSKGRISNTGELFF. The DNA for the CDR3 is TGTGCCAGCAGCAAAGGCAGGATCTCCAACACCGGGGAGCTGTTTTTT.

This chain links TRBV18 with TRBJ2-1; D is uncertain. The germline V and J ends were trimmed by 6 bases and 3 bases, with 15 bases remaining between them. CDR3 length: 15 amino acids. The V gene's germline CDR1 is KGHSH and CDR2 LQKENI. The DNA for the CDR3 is TGTGCCAGCTCGCCGTTTCTGCAGAACTACAATGAGCAGTTCTTC. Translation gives CASSPFLQNYNEQFF.

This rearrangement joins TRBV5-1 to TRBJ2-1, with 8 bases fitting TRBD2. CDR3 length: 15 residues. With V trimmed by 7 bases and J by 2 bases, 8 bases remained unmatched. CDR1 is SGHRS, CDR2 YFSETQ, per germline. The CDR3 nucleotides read TGCGCCAGCGGCCTAGCGGGCCCTACCTACAATGAGCAGTTCTTC. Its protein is CASGLAGPTYNEQFF.

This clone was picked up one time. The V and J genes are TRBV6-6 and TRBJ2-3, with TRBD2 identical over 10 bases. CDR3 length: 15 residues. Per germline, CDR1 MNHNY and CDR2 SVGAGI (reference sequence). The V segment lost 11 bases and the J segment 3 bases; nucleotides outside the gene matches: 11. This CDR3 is CACSSGSHQTDTQYF. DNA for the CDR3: TGTGCCTGCTCTAGCGGGAGTCACCAGACAGATACGCAGTATTTT.

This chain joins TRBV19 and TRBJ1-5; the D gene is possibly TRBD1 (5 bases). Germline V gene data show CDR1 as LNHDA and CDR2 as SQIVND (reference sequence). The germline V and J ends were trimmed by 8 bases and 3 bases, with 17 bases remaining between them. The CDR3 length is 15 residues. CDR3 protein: CASRRKGAVNQPQHF. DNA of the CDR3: TGTGCCAGTCGAAGGAAAGGGGCGGTCAATCAGCCCCAGCATTTT. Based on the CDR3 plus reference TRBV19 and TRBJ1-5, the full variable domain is DGGITQSPKYLFRKEGQNVTLSCEQNLNHDAMYWYRQDPGQGLRLIYYSQIVNDFQKGDIAEGYSVSREKKESFPLTVTSAQKNPTAFYLCASRRKGAVNQPQHFGDGTRLSIL.

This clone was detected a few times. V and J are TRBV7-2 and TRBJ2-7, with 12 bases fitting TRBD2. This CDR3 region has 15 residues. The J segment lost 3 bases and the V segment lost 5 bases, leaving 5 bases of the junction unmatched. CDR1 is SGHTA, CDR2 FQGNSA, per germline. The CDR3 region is CASSKGLAGLYEQYF. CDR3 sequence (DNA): TGTGCCAGCAGCAAGGGACTAGCGGGCCTCTACGAGCAGTACTTC.

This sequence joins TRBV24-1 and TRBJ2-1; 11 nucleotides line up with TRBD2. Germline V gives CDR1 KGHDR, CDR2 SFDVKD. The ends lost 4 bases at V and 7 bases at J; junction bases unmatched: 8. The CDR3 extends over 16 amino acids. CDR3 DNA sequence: TGTGCCACCAGTGAACCACTAGCGGGAGTGGGAAATGAGCAGTTCTTC. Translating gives CATSEPLAGVGNEQFF.

CDR3 DNA: TGTGCCAGCAGCCAGGGGGCGCGTTTAGAAAGGACCGGGGAGCTGTTTTTT. Amino acid sequence: CASSQGARLERTGELFF. The V and J genes are TRBV7-6 and TRBJ2-2; TRBD1 agrees at 8 bases. Germline CDR1 is SGHVS and CDR2 is FNYEAQ. This CDR3 has 17 residues. J lost 5 bases, V lost 5 bases, and 13 bases had no gene match.

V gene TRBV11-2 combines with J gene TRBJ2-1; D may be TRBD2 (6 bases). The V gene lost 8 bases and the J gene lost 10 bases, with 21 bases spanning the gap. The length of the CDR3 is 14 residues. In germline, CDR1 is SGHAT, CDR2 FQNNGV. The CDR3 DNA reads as TGTGCCAGCTCCTTTAATTGGGACTCCACGGAGCAGTTCTTC. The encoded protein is CASSFNWDSTEQFF.

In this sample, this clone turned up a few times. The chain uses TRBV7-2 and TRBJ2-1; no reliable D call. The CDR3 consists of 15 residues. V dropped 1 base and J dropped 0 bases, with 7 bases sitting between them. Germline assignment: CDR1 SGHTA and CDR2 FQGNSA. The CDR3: CASSLGVTSYNEQFF. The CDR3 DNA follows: TGTGCCAGCAGCTTAGGAGTAACCTCCTACAATGAGCAGTTCTTC.

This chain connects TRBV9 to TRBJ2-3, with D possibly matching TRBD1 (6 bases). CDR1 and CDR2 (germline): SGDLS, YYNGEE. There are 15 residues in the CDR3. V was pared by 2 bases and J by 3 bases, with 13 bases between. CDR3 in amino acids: CASSVGSGATDTQYF. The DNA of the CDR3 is TGTGCCAGCAGCGTCGGGTCAGGGGCGACAGATACGCAGTATTTT.

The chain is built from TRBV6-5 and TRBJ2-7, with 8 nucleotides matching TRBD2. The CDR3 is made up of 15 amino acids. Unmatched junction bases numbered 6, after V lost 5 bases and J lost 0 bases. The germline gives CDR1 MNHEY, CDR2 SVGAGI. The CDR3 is CASSPRGGYSYEQYF. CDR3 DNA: TGTGCCAGCAGTCCCCGGGGGGGGTACTCCTACGAGCAGTACTTC.

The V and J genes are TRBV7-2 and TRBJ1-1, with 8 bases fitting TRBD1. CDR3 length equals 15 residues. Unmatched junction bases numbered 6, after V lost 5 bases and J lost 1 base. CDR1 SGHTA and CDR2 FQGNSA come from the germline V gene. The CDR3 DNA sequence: TGTGCCAGCAGCGTAGACAGGGGCAGGAACACTGAAGCTTTCTTT. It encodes CASSVDRGRNTEAFF.

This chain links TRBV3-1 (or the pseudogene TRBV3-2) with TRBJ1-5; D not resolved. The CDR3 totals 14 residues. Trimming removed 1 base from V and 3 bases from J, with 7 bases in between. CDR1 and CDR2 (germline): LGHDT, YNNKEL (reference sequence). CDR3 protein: CASSQGGHNQPQHF. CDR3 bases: TGTGCCAGCAGCCAAGGAGGGCACAATCAGCCCCAGCATTTT.

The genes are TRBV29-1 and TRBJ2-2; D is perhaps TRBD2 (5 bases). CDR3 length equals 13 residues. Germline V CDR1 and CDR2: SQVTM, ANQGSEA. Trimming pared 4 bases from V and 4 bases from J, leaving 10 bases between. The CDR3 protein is CSVGHGITGELFF. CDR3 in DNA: TGCAGCGTTGGCCACGGGATCACCGGGGAGCTGTTTTTT.

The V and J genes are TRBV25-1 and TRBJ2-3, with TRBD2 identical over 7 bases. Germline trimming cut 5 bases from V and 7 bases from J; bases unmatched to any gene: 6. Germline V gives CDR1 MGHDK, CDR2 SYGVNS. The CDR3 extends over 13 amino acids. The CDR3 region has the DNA TGTGCCAGCAGTTACGGGGGGATAAATACGCAGTATTTT. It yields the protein CASSYGGINTQYF.

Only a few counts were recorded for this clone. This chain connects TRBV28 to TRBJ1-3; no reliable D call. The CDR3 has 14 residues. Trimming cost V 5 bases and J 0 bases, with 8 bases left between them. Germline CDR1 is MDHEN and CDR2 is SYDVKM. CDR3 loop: CASSQGSSGNTIYF. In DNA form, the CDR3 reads TGTGCCAGCAGTCAAGGGAGCTCTGGAAACACCATATATTTT.

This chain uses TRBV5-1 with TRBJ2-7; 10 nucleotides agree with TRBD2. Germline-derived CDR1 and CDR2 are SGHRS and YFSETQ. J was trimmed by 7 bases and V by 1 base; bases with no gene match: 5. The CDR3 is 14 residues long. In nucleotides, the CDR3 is TGCGCCAGCAGCTTGACTAGCGGGAAATATGAGCAGTACTTC. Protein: CASSLTSGKYEQYF.

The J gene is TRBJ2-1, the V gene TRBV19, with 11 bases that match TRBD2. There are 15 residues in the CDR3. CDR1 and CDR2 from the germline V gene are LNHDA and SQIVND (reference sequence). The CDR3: CATKRTSGPDNEQFF. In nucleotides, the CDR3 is TGTGCTACGAAGCGGACTAGCGGGCCGGATAATGAGCAGTTCTTC.

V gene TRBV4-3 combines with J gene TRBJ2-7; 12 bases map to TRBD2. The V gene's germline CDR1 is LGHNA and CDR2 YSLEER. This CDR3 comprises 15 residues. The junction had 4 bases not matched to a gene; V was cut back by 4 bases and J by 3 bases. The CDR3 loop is CASSRGLAGFYEQYF. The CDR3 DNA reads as TGCGCCAGCAGCCGAGGACTAGCGGGATTCTACGAGCAGTACTTC.

The CDR3: CASSARPPPGTSGSTGELFF. CDR3 coding DNA: TGTGCCAGCAGCGCAAGGCCCCCCCCGGGGACTAGCGGGAGCACCGGGGAGCTGTTTTTT. V and J are TRBV9 and TRBJ2-2; TRBD2 agrees at 14 bases. The germline CDR1 and CDR2 sequences are SGDLS and YYNGEE. This CDR3 spans 20 amino acids. V was clipped by 3 bases and J by 4 bases; unmatched bases: 14.

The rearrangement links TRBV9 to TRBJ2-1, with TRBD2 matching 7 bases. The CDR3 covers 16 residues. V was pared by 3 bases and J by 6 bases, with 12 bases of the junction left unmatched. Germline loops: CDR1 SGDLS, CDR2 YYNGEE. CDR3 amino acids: CASSEDIGRARNEQFF. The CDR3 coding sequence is TGTGCCAGCAGCGAGGACATTGGGAGGGCCCGCAATGAGCAGTTCTTC.

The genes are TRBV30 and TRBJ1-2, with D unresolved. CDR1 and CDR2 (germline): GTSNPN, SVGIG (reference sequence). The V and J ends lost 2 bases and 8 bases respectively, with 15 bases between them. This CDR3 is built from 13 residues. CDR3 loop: CAWSSTSTGGYTF. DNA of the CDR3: TGTGCCTGGAGTTCAACCTCGACGGGAGGCTACACCTTC.

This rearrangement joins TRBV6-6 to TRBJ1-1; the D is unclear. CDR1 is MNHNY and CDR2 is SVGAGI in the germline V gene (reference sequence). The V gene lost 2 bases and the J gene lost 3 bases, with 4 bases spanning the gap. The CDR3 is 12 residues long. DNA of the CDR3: TGTGCCAGCAGTTACATAGACACTGAAGCTTTCTTT. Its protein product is CASSYIDTEAFF.